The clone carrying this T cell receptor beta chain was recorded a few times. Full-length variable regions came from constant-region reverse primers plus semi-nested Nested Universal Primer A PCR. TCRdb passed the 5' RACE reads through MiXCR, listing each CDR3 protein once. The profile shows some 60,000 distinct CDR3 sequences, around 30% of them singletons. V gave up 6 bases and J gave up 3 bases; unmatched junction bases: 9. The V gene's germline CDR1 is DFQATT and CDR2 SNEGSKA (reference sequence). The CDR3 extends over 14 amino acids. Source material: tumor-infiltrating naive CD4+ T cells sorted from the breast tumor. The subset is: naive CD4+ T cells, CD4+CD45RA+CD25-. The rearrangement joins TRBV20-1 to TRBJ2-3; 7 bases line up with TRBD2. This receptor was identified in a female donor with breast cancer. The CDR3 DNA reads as TGCAGTGCCCCAAGGGCTAGCGGAACAGATACGCAGTATTTT. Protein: CSAPRASGTDTQYF.